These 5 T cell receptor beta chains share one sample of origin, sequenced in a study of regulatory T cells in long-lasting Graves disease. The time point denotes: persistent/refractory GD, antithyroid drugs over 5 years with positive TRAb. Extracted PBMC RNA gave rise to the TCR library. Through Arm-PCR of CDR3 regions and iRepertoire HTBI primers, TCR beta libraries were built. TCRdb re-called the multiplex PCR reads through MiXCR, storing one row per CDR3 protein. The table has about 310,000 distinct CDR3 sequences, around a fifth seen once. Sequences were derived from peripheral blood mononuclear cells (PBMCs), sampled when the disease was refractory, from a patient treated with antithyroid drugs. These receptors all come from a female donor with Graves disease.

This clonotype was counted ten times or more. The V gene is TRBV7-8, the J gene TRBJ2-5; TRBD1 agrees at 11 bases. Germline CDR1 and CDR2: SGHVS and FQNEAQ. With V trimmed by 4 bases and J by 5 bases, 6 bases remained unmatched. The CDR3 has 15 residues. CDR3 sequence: CASSSRDRGYETQYF. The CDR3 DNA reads TGTGCCAGCAGCTCCCGGGACAGGGGGTACGAGACCCAGTACTTC.

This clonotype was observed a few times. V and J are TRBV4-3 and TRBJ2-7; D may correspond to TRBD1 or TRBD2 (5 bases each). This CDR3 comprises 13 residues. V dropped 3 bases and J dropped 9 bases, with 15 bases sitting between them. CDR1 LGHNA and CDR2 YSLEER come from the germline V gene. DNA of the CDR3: TGCGCCAGCAGCCAGACAGAAGGCCGGGGGCAGTACTTC. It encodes CASSQTEGRGQYF.

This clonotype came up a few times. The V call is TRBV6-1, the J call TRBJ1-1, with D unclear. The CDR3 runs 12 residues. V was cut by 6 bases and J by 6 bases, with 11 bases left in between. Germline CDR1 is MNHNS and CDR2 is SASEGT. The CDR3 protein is CASSLIKSEAFF. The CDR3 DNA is TGTGCCAGCAGCCTTATTAAATCTGAAGCTTTCTTT.

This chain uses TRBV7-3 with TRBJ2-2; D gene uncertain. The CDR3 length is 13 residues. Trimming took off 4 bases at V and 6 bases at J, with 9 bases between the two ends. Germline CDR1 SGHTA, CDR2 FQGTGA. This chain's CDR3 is CASSSQSAGELFF. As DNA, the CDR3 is TGTGCCAGCAGCTCCCAATCTGCCGGGGAGCTGTTTTTT.

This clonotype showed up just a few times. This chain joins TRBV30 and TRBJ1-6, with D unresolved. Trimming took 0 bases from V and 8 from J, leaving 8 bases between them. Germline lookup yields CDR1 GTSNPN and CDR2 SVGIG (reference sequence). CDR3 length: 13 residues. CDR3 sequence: CAWSVGGDSPLHF. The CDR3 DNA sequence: TGTGCCTGGAGTGTAGGCGGAGATTCACCCCTCCACTTT.